One and the same sample provided the 12 T cell receptor beta chains below, sequenced in a study of T-cell memory formation after mild COVID-19. MiXCR, run by TCRdb on the 5' RACE reads, gives a single entry per CDR3 protein. This sample has hundreds of thousands of distinct CDR3 sequences, with around 15% found just once. The specimen was PBMCs or a T cell subset sorted from them (not recorded which). These receptors all stem from a man aged 18 to 29 who had mild COVID-19 (a few samples of this study predate the infection). Cell type and time point are not known.

The V and J genes are TRBV29-1 and TRBJ1-3; no firm D call. This CDR3 spans 13 amino acids. Germline V gene lookup returns CDR1 SQVTM and CDR2 ANQGSEA. Trimming removed 3 bases from V and 8 bases from J, with 14 bases in between. As DNA, the CDR3 is TGCAGCGTTGACGGCGGATTGAGGGACACCATATATTTT. It translates to CSVDGGLRDTIYF.

This chain links TRBV2 with TRBJ1-6, with D possibly TRBD1 on 6 matching bases. Per germline, CDR1 SNHLY and CDR2 FYNNEI. Trimming shortened V by 5 bases and J by 6 bases, and 11 bases separated the two germline ends. The CDR3 has 14 amino acids. In DNA form, the CDR3 reads TGTGCCAGCAGTACGGACAGTCCTAATTCACCCCTCCACTTT. Translated, it gives CASSTDSPNSPLHF. The whole variable domain, remainder taken from reference TRBV2 and TRBJ1-6, is EPEVTQTPSHQVTQMGQEVILRCVPISNHLYFYWYRQILGQKVEFLVSFYNNEISEKSEIFDDQFSVERPDGSNFTLKIRSTKLEDSAMYFCASSTDSPNSPLHFGNGTRLTVT.

V is TRBV7-2 and J is TRBJ2-1; TRBD2 matches 10 bases. Trimming removed 6 bases from V and 6 bases from J; junction bases left unmatched: 2. The CDR3 consists of 13 residues. Germline CDR1 reads SGHTA; CDR2 reads FQGNSA. CDR3 DNA sequence: TGTGCCAGCAGGTCTAGCGGGGGCAATGAGCAGTTCTTC. It encodes CASRSSGGNEQFF.

This clonotype occurred many times. The V gene is TRBV6-5, the J gene TRBJ1-5; D is undetermined. This CDR3 is built from 14 residues. The V gene's germline CDR1 is MNHEY and CDR2 SVGAGI. V lost 2 bases, J lost 2 bases, and 7 bases lay in between. The CDR3 nucleotides are TGTGCCAGCAGTTACCGCAGTGGCAATCAGCCCCAGCATTTT. Residues: CASSYRSGNQPQHF.

Many counts were recorded for this clonotype. The chain joins TRBV6-6 to TRBJ2-5, with D uncertain. Germline V gene sequence: CDR1 MNHNY, CDR2 SVGAGI (reference sequence). V was clipped by 6 bases and J by 5 bases, with 13 bases between them. The CDR3 contains 13 residues. The CDR3 DNA reads TGTGCCAGCAGCTCGGAGCCCGGTGAGACCCAGTACTTC. Translation gives CASSSEPGETQYF.

This sequence joins TRBV2 and TRBJ2-7, with TRBD1 identical over 8 bases. The length of the CDR3 is 12 residues. Germline CDR1 is SNHLY and CDR2 is FYNNEI. CDR3 in amino acids: CATSDRGYEQYF. CDR3 coding DNA: TGTGCTACCAGCGACAGGGGTTACGAGCAGTACTTC. Full variable domain (remainder filled in from reference TRBV2 and TRBJ2-7): EPEVTQTPSHQVTQMGQEVILRCVPISNHLYFYWYRQILGQKVEFLVSFYNNEISEKSEIFDDQFSVERPDGSNFTLKIRSTKLEDSAMYFCATSDRGYEQYFGPGTRLTVT.

This chain uses TRBV20-1 with TRBJ1-6; 9 bases agree with TRBD1. V lost 0 bases and J lost 8; bases outside the gene matches: 8. Looked up from germline, CDR1 is DFQATT and CDR2 is SNEGSKA (reference sequence). CDR3 size: 16 residues. The CDR3 loop reads CSARDSRTGEDSPLHF. DNA for the CDR3: TGCAGTGCTAGAGATTCTCGGACAGGGGAGGATTCACCCCTCCACTTT.

This chain connects TRBV19 to TRBJ2-3; the D gene is possibly TRBD2 (5 bases). Trimming removed 6 bases from V and 2 bases from J, with 15 bases in between. The CDR3 totals 15 residues. CDR1 is LNHDA and CDR2 is SQIVND in the germline V gene (reference sequence). This chain's CDR3 is CASSPLVTLTDTQYF. DNA of the CDR3: TGTGCCAGTAGCCCACTAGTCACCCTCACAGATACGCAGTATTTT.

The chain recombines TRBV5-1 with TRBJ1-4; D remains ambiguous. The CDR3 extends over 17 amino acids. V dropped 0 bases and J dropped 1 base, with 13 bases sitting between them. Germline V gene sequence: CDR1 SGHRS, CDR2 YFSETQ. CDR3 region: CASSLGDIGGTNEKLFF. CDR3 nucleotides: TGCGCCAGCAGCTTGGGAGACATCGGCGGAACTAATGAAAAACTGTTTTTT.

The rearrangement joins TRBV10-3 to TRBJ2-4; D might be TRBD2 (6 bases). Germline assignment: CDR1 ENHRY and CDR2 SYGVKD. Deletions cut 0 bases from V and 5 bases from J, with 14 bases between. The CDR3 has 16 residues. The CDR3 is CAISESIPGAENIQYF. DNA for the CDR3: TGTGCCATCAGTGAGTCGATTCCGGGAGCGGAAAACATTCAGTACTTC.

This clonotype appeared a few times. V and J are TRBV24-1 and TRBJ2-1; the D gene is possibly TRBD2 (6 bases). Germline V CDR1 and CDR2: KGHDR, SFDVKD. This CDR3 has 16 amino acids. The ends were cut back, 4 bases at V and 5 bases at J, with 17 bases in the middle. DNA for the CDR3: TGTGCCACCAGTGACCCCCGGAGGAGGGCTGACAATGAGCAGTTCTTC. Its protein is CATSDPRRRADNEQFF.

The sample holds a few counts of this clonotype. The rearrangement joins TRBV6-1 to TRBJ2-5; D is perhaps TRBD1 (6 bases). CDR1 is MNHNS, CDR2 SASEGT, per germline. This CDR3 is built from 15 residues. Trimming took off 4 bases at V and 5 bases at J, with 17 bases between the two ends. The CDR3 reads CASSVSGAGMETQYF. The CDR3 nucleotides are TGTGCCAGCAGTGTTTCAGGGGCGGGTATGGAGACCCAGTACTTC.